Listed below are T cell receptor beta chains from one sample, sequenced in a study of control samples from healthy donors and cancer patients. Libraries were prepared by immunoSEQ multiplex PCR; TCRdb keeps only in-frame clonotypes and omits some of them. The sample includes 8,000 to 13,000 clones, approximately 91% of them seen just once. The specimen sequenced was PBMCs. All receptors come from a man aged 60 to 75 with colorectal cancer. The CDR3 runs from the conserved cysteine through the conserved F or W. A clone size is listed for some rows: how often the clone was seen (once, few, many), or a class if it is expanded.

TRBV4-3	15	.	TRBJ2-7	CASSLFLGGGYEQYF
TRBV7-3	15	.	TRBJ1-3	CASSLGQSSGNTIYF
TRBV29-1	16	.	TRBJ2-1	CSALGGGGAVYNEQFF
TRBV4-1	14	.	TRBJ2-5	CASSSRQGQETQYF
TRBV28	14	.	TRBJ1-1	CASSLTGANTEAFF
TRBV4-3	14	.	TRBJ1-1	CASSQTPRGTEAFF
TRBV4-3	16	.	TRBJ2-7	CASSQGQARRGYEQYF
TRBV19	14	.	TRBJ1-2	CASSPRDRGIGYTF
TRBV5-8	14	.	TRBJ1-2	CASSLADGLGGYTF
TRBV19	15	once	TRBJ1-5	CASSSGQGSNQPQHF
TRBV4-1	19	.	TRBJ2-5	CASSQPTAKDSVRRETQYF
TRBV18	15	.	TRBJ1-1	CASSPTPQTNTEAFF
TRBV5-1	16	.	TRBJ1-1	CASSQLERGTGTEAFF
TRBV7-9	17	once	TRBJ2-3	CASSPIMGRSGTDTQYF
TRBV4-3	15	.	TRBJ1-4	CASSNTGGTNEKLFF
TRBV24-1	11	.	TRBJ1-1	CATLRFTEAFF
TRBV4-2	15	.	TRBJ1-5	CASSNRDRDNQPQHF
TRBV6-5	14	.	TRBJ1-1	CASSLGEGPTEAFF
TRBV3-1/TRBV3-2	15	.	TRBJ1-4	CASSQEGGTDEKLFF
TRBV9	15	.	TRBJ1-3	CASSVEGVSGNTIYF
TRBV6-5	14	once	TRBJ1-1	CASRKTRGDTEAFF
TRBV5-1	15	.	TRBJ2-7	CASRPDILSSYEQYF